This T cell receptor beta chain was obtained from a study of identical twins (TCRdb year 2016). Study-wide context: TCR alpha and beta repertoires from monozygotic twins, unrelated adults of various ages and cord blood were deep-sequenced to test whether fetal clonotypes persist. To rule out contamination, replicate twin experiments were performed at different times with different library preparation protocols. Overall study results and their limits: Zero-insertion analyses could be partly confounded by invariant T cells such as MAIT and iNKT, though diverse VJ usage argued against such confounding for most clonotypes. Abundant cord blood beta clonotypes had fewer insertions, young adult naive repertoires showed a similar but weaker trend, and memory repertoires showed no such trend. In monozygotic twins, out-of-frame TCR alpha sharing was systematically underestimated by recombination models, although the models agreed with sharing between unrelated individuals. Because the same donors could not be followed over many years, the conclusions relied on cross-sectional statistical analysis. Compared with coincidental sharing between unrelated individuals, out-of-frame TCR alpha sequences shared between twins had an excess of sequences with low generation probability. A weaker excess of twin sharing was found in beta out-of-frame sequences because the signal-to-noise ratio was lowered by fewer shared sequences.

Every donor in the study was a healthy Caucasian. The twin cohort consisted of three pairs of female monozygotic twins, all aged roughly 18 to 29 years. Positive isolation kits from Invitrogen were used to isolate the CD4+ and CD8+ T cell populations. The protocol used for the library was 5' RACE. The sample was run on an Illumina HiSeq 2000. Template switching added a universal primer binding site, and the final cDNA carried a unique molecular identifier that allowed TCR cDNA molecules to be counted accurately. Specific primers in the conserved constant-segment region were used to synthesize first-strand cDNA for the TCR alpha and beta chains. Each cDNA library was double barcoded, with a SMART-Mk sample barcode plus Illumina barcodes, to control for contamination. TruSeq adapter sequences, together with Illumina sample barcodes, were added in two successive PCR steps. The Illumina HiSeq platform was used with custom primers to sequence TCR alpha and beta cDNA libraries. The original methods were these. MiGEC processed the raw reads to extract unique molecular identifiers, while MiXCR was used to determine the CDR3 positions. Recombination models were inferred per individual with the repgenHMM and IGoR tools using an EM algorithm. The tcR package in R was used for shared clonotype analysis, with sharing normalized by the product of cloneset sizes. To study raw recombination without the effects of thymic and clonal selection, out-of-frame nonproductive sequences were analyzed. In TCRdb, the public reads were trimmed at Q25 with fastp and aligned with MiXCR, with productive beta chains retained. Rows with one shared CDR3 protein collapse into an entry with the most common genes and DNA. These V and J calls derive from TCRdb rather than the authors' analysis. The sample table records under 500,000 distinct CDR3 sequences; roughly an eighth of these occur just once. Of the sample, approximately 1% falls within the top ten clones.

In the case of this clonotype: The antigen this receptor binds is unknown. It has no much larger one-base neighbor in the sample; base qualities were not kept.

The same data also went into a second study, on yellow fever vaccine responses in identical twins. As that second study puts it: The T cell response to vaccination in identical twins was reported by the authors to appear partly convergent and partly personalized. In the study, vaccine-responding T cell clones were precisely tracked in identical twins.

Material: CD4+ T cells sorted from blood. This clonotype was obtained from a woman between 18 and 29 years old in good health.

DNA sequence: TGTGCCAGCGGGGGCAGGATGAGCTCTGGAAACACCATATATTTT. Protein translation: CASGGRMSSGNTIYF. This receptor chain uses TRBV2 and TRBJ1-3; the D region possibly corresponds to TRBD1 (6 bases align). The trim is 8 bases for V and 0 bases for J, with a gap of 14 bases between the germline ends. In the germline V gene, CDR1 corresponds to SNHLY and CDR2 to FYNNEI. The cysteine opens and the phenylalanine closes a CDR3 of 15 amino acids. CDR3 DNA only is kept here, 45 bases in frame from base 1.